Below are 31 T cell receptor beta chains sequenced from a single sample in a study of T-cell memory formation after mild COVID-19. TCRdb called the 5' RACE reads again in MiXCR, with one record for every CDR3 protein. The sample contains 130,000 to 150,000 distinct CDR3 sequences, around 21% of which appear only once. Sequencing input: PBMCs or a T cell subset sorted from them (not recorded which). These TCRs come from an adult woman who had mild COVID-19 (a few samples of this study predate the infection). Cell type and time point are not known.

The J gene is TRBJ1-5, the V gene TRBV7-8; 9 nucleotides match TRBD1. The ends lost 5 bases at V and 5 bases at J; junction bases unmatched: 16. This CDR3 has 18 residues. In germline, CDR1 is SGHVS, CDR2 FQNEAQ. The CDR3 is CASSQPLVGQGRYQPQHF. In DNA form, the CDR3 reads TGTGCCAGCAGCCAACCCCTTGTCGGACAGGGGCGATATCAGCCCCAGCATTTT.

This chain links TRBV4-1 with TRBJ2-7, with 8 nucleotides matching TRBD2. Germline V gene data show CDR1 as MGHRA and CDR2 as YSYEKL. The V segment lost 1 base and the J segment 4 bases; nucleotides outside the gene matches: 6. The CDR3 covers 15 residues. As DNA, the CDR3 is TGCGCCAGCAGCCAAGTCGGTAGCGGGGAGTACGAGCAGTACTTC. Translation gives CASSQVGSGEYEQYF.

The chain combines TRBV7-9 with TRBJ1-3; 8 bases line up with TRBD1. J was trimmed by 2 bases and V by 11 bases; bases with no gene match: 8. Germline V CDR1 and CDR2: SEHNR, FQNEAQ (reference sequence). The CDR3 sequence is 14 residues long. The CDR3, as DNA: TGTGCCGGACAGGGAATCGGCCCTGGAAACACCATATATTTT. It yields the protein CAGQGIGPGNTIYF.

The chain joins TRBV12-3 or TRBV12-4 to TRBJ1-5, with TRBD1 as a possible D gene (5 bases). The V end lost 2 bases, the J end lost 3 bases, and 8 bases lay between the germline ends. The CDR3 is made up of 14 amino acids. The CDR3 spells CASSLQGPNQPQHF. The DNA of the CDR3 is TGTGCCAGCAGTTTACAGGGTCCCAATCAGCCCCAGCATTTT.

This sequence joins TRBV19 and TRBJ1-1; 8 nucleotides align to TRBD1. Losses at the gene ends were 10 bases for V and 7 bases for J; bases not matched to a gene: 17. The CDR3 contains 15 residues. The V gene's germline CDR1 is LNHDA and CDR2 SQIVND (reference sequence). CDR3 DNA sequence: TGTGCCACCACCTTTTTGCAGGGGGCGTCGGTTGAAGCTTTCTTT. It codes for CATTFLQGASVEAFF.

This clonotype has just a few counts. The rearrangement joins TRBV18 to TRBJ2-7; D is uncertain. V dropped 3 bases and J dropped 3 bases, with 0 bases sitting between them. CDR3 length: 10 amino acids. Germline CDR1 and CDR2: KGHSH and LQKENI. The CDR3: CASSPYEQYF. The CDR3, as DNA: TGTGCCAGCTCACCCTACGAGCAGTACTTC.

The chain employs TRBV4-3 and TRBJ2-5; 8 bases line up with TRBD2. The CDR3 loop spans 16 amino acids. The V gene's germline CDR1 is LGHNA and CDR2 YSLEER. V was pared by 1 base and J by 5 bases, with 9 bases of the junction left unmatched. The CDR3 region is CASSQGSAGGLETQYF. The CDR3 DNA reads TGCGCCAGCAGCCAAGGTTCGGCGGGAGGATTGGAGACCCAGTACTTC.

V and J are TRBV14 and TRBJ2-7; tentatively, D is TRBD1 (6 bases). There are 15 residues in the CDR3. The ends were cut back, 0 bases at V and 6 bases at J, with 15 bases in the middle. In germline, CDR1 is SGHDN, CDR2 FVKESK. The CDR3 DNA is TGTGCCAGCAGCCAAGATAGGAACAGGGCGGGCGAGCAGTACTTC. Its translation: CASSQDRNRAGEQYF.

The CDR3 here is CASSWTGNEQFF. DNA of the CDR3: TGTGCCAGCAGCTGGACTGGAAATGAGCAGTTCTTC. The rearrangement joins TRBV6-2 or TRBV6-3 to TRBJ2-1; D is possibly TRBD2 (5 bases). Germline values: CDR1 MNHEY, CDR2 SVGEGT. The CDR3 sequence is 12 residues long. V gave up 6 bases and J gave up 7 bases, with 10 bases separating them.

The CDR3 loop reads CSARVWGNTGELFF. CDR3 DNA sequence: TGCAGTGCTAGAGTATGGGGGAACACCGGGGAGCTGTTTTTT. This chain links TRBV20-1 with TRBJ2-2; no reliable D call. Between the trimmed V and J ends, which lost 1 base and 1 base, there was a span of 7 bases. The CDR3 has 14 residues. Germline V gene lookup returns CDR1 DFQATT and CDR2 SNEGSKA (reference sequence).

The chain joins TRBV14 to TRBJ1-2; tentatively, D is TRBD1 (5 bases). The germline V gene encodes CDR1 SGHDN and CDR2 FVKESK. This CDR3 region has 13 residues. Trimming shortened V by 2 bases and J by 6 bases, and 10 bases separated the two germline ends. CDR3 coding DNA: TGTGCCAGCAGCCAACAGGGCTTGGATGGCTACACCTTC. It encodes CASSQQGLDGYTF.

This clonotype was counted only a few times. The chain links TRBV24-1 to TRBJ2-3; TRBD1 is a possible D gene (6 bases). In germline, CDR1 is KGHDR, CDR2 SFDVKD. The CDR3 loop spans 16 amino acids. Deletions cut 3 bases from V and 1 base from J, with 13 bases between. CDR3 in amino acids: CATSDAGRGGTDTQYF. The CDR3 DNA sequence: TGTGCCACCAGTGATGCAGGCAGGGGTGGCACAGATACGCAGTATTTT.

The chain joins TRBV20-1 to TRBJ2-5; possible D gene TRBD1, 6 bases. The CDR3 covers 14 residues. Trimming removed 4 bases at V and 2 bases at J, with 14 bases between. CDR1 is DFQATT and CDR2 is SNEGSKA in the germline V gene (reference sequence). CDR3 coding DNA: TGCAGTGCTACCTTCACAGGGAGACAAGAGACCCAGTACTTC. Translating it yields CSATFTGRQETQYF.

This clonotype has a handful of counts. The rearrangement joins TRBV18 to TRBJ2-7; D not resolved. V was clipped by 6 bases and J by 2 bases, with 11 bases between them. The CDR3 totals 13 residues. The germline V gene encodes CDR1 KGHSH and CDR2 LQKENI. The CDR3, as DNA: TGTGCCAGCTCTCAAGAAACCGCCTACGAGCAGTACTTC. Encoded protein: CASSQETAYEQYF.

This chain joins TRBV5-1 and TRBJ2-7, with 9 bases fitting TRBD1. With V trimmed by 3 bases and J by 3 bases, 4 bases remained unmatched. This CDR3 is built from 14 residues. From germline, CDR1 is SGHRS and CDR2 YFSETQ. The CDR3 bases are TGCGCCAGCAGCTACGTGGGACAGGGCTACGAGCAGTACTTC. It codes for CASSYVGQGYEQYF.

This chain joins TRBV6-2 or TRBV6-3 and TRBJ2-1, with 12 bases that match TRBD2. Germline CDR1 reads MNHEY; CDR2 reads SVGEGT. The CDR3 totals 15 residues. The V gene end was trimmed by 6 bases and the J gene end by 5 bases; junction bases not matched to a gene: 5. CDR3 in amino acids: CASRPSGGAHNEQFF. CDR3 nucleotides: TGTGCCAGCAGACCTAGCGGGGGGGCCCACAATGAGCAGTTCTTC.

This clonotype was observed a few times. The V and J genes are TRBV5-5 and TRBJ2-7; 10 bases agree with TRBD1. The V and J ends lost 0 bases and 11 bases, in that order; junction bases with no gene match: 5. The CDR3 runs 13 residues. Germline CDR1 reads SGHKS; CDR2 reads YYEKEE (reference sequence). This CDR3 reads CASSLVTGTGEYF. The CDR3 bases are TGTGCCAGCAGCTTGGTAACCGGGACAGGGGAGTACTTC.

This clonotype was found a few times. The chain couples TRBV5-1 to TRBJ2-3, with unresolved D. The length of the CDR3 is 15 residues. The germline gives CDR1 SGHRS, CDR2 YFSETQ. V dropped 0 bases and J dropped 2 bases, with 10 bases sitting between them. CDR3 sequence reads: CASSLVAASTDTQYF. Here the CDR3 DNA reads TGCGCCAGCAGCTTGGTGGCAGCCTCCACAGATACGCAGTATTTT.

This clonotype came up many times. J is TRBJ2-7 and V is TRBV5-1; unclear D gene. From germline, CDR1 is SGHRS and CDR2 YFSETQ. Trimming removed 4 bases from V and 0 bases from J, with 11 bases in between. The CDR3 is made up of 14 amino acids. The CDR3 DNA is TGCGCCAGCAGCCCCAACCCCTCCTCCTACGAGCAGTACTTC. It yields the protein CASSPNPSSYEQYF.

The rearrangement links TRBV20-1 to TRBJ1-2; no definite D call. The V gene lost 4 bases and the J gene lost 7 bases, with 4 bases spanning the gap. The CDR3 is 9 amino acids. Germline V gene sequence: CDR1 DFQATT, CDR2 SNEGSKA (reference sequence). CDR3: CSATSGYTF. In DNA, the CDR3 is TGCAGTGCTACCTCTGGCTACACCTTC.

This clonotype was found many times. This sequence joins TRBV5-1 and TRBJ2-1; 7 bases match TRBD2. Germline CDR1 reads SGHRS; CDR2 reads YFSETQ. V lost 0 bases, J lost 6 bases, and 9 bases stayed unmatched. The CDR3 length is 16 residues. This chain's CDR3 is CASSLVGLDPSNEQFF. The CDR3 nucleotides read TGCGCCAGCAGCTTGGTAGGACTAGACCCAAGCAATGAGCAGTTCTTC.

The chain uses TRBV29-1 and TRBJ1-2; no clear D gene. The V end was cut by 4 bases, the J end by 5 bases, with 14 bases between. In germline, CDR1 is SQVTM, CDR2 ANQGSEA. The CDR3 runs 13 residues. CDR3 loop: CSVVKGAQYGYTF. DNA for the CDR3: TGCAGCGTTGTGAAGGGAGCGCAATATGGCTACACCTTC.

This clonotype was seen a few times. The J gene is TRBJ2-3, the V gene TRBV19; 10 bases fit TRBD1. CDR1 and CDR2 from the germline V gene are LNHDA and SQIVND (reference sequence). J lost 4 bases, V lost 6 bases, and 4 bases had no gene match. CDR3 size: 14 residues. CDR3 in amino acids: CASRRDRGADTQYF. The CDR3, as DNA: TGTGCCAGTAGACGGGACAGGGGAGCAGATACGCAGTATTTT.

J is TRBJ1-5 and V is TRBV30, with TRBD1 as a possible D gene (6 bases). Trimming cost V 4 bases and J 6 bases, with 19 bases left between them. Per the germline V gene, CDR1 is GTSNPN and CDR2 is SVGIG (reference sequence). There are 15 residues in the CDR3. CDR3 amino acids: CAWTQRGKGGQPQHF. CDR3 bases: TGTGCCTGGACCCAACGGGGAAAGGGGGGTCAGCCCCAGCATTTT.

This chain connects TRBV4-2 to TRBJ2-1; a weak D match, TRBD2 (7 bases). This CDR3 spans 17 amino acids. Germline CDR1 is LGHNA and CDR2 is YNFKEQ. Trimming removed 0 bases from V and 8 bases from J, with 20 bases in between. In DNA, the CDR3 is TGTGCCAGCAGCCAAGATTTAAAGGGGGGGAGGGGCCATGAGCAGTTCTTC. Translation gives CASSQDLKGGRGHEQFF.

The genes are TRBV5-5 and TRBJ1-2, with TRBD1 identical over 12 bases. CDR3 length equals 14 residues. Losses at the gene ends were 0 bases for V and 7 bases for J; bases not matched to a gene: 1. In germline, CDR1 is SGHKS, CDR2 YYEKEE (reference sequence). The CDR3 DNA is TGTGCCAGCAGCTTGGCGGGACAGGGGGCTGGCTACACCTTC. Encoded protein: CASSLAGQGAGYTF.

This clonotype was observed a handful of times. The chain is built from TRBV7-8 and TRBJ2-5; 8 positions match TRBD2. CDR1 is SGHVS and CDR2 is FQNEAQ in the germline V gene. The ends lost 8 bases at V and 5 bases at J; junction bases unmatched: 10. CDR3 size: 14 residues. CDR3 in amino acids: CASGGELAAETQYF. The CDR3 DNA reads TGTGCCAGCGGAGGGGAACTAGCGGCGGAGACCCAGTACTTC.

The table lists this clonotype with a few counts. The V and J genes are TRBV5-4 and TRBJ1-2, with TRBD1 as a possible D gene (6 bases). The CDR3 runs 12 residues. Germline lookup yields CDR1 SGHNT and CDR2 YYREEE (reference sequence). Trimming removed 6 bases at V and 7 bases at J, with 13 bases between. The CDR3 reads CASKTGPTGYTF. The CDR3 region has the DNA TGTGCCAGCAAAACAGGGCCCACTGGCTACACCTTC. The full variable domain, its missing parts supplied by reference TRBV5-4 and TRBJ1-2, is ETGVTQSPTHLIKTRGQQVTLRCSSQSGHNTVSWYQQALGQGPQFIFQYYREEENGRGNFPPRFSGLQFPNYSSELNVNALELDDSALYLCASKTGPTGYTFGSGTRLTVV.

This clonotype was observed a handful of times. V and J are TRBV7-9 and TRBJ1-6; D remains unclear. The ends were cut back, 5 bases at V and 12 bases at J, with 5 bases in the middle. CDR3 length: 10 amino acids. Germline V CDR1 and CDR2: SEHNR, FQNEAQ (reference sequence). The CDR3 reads CASSGIPLHF. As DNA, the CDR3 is TGTGCCAGCAGCGGAATACCCCTCCACTTT.

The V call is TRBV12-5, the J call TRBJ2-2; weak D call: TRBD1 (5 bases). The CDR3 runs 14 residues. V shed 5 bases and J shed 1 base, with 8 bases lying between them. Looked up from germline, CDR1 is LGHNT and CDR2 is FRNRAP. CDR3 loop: CASGQDRNTGELFF. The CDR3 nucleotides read TGTGCTAGTGGTCAAGACAGGAACACCGGGGAGCTGTTTTTT.

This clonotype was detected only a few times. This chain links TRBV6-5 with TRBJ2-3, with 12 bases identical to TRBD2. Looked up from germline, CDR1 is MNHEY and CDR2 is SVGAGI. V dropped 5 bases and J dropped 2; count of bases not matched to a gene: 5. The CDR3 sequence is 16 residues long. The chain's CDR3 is CASSRGLAGFTDTQYF. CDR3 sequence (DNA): TGTGCCAGCAGTCGAGGACTAGCGGGGTTCACAGATACGCAGTATTTT.